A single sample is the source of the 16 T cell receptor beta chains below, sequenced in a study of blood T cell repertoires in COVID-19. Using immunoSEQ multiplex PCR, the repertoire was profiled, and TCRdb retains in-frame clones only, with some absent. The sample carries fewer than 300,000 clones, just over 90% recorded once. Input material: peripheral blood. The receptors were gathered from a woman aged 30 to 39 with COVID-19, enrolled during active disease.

The CDR3 region is CASSSQGKGTDTQYF. CDR3 nucleotide sequence: TGTGCCAGCAGCTCACAGGGAAAGGGAACAGATACGCAGTATTTT. The chain links TRBV5-4 to TRBJ2-3; D may be TRBD1 (6 bases). The CDR3 length is 15 residues. Per germline, CDR1 SGHNT and CDR2 YYREEE (reference sequence). V lost 3 bases and J lost 3, with 14 bases in between.

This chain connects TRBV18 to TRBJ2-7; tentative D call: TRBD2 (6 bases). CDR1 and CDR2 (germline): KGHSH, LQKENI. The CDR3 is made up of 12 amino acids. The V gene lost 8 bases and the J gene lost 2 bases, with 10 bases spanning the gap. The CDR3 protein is CASRDWTYEQYF. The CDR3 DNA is TGTGCCAGCCGGGACTGGACCTACGAGCAGTACTTC.

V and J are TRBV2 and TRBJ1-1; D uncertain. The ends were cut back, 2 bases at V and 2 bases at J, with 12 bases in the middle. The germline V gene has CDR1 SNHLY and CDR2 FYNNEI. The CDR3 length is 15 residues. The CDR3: CASSEKFPGNTEAFF. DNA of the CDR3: TGTGCCAGCAGTGAAAAATTTCCAGGAAACACTGAAGCTTTCTTT.

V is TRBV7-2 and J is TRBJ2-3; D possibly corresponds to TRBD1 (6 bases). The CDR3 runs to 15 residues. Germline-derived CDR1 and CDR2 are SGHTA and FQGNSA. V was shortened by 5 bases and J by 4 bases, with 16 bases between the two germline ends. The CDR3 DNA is TGTGCCAGCAGCCGCAGGGGCCCCGGGGCAGATACGCAGTATTTT. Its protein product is CASSRRGPGADTQYF. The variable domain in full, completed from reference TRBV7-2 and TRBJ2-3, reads GAGVSQSPSNKVTEKGKDVELRCDPISGHTALYWYRQSLGQGLEFLIYFQGNSAPDKSGLPSDRFSAERTGGSVSTLTIQRTQQEDSAVYLCASSRRGPGADTQYFGPGTRLTVL.

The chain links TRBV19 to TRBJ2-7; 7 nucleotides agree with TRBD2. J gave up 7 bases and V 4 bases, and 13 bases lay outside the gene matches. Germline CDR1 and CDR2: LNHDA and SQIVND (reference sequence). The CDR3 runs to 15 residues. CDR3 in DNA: TGTGCCAGTAGTACCTCAGCGGGGCCCCTGGTTGAGCAGTACTTC. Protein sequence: CASSTSAGPLVEQYF.

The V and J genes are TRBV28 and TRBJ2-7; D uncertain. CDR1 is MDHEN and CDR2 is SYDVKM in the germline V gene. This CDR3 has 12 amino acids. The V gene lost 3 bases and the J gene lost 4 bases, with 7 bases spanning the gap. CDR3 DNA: TGTGCCAGCAGTTTTTCCAGATACGAGCAGTACTTC. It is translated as CASSFSRYEQYF.

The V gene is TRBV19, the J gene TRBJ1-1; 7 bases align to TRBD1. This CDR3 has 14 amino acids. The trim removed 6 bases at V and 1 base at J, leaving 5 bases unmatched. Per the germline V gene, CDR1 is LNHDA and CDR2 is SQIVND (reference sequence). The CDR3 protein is CASRGDSGNTEAFF. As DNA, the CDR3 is TGTGCCAGTAGAGGGGACAGCGGGAACACTGAAGCTTTCTTT. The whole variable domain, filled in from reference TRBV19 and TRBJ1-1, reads DGGITQSPKYLFRKEGQNVTLSCEQNLNHDAMYWYRQDPGQGLRLIYYSQIVNDFQKGDIAEGYSVSREKKESFPLTVTSAQKNPTAFYLCASRGDSGNTEAFFGQGTRLTVV.

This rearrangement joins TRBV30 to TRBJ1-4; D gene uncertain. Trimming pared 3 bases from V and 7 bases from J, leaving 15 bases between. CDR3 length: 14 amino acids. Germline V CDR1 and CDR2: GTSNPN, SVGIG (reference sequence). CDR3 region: CAWRDSAVFEKLFF. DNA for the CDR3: TGTGCCTGGAGAGATAGCGCAGTCTTTGAAAAACTGTTTTTT.

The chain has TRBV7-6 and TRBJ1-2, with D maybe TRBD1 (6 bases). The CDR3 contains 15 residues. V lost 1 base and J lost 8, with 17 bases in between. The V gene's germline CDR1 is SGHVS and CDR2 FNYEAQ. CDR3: CASSLDSTGRGGYTF. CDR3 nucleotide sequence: TGTGCCAGCAGCTTAGACTCAACAGGGAGAGGGGGCTACACCTTC.

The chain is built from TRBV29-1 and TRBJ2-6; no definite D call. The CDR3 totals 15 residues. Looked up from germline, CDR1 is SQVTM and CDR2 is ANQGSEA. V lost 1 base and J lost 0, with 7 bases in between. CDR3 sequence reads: CSVEVTGSGANVLTF. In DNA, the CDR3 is TGCAGCGTTGAAGTTACCGGCTCTGGGGCCAACGTCCTGACTTTC.

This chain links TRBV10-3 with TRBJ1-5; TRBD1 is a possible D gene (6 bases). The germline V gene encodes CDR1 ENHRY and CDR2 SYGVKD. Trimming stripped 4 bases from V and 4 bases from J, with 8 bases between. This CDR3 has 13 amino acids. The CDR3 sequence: CAISGQANQPQHF. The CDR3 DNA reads TGTGCCATCAGTGGACAGGCAAATCAGCCCCAGCATTTT.

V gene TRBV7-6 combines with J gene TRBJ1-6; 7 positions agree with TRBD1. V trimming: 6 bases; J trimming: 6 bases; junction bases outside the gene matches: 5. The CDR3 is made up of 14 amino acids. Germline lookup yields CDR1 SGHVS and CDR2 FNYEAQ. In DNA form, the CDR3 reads TGTGCCAGCAGTCGGGACAGATTTAATTCACCCCTCCACTTT. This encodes CASSRDRFNSPLHF.

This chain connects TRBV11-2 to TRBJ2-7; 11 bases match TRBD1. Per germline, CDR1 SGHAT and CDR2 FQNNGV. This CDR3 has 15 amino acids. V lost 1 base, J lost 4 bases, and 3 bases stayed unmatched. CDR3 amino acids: CASSLGGTGGYEQYF. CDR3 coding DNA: TGTGCCAGCAGCTTAGGAGGGACAGGGGGTTACGAGCAGTACTTC.

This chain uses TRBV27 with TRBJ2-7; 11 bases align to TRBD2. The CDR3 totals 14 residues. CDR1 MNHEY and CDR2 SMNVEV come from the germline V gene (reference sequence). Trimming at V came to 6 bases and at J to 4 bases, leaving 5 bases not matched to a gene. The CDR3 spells CASSPASGGYEQYF. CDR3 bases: TGTGCCAGCAGCCCGGCTAGCGGGGGGTACGAGCAGTACTTC.

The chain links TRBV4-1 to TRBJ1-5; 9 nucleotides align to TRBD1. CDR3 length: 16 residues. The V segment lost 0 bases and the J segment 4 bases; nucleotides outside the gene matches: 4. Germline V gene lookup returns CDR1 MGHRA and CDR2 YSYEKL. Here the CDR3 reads CASSQDRGTGNQPQHF. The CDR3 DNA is TGCGCCAGCAGCCAAGATAGGGGGACAGGGAATCAGCCCCAGCATTTT.

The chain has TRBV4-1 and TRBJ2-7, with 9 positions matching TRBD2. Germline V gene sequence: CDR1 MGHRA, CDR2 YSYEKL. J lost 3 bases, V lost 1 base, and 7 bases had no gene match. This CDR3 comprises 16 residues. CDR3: CASSQVKSTSGYEQYF. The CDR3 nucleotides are TGCGCCAGCAGCCAAGTAAAGTCGACTAGCGGCTACGAGCAGTACTTC.